The text below deals with one T cell receptor beta chain. Participants' reported clinical history set cohort assignment. With V trimmed by 3 bases and J by 2 bases, 0 bases remained unmatched. Germline-derived CDR1 and CDR2 are SGHTA and FQGNSA. The CDR3 sequence is 14 residues long. The data belong to a study of blood T cell repertoires in COVID-19. Study-wide context: Sources were T cells, B-cell-depleted T cells, or PBMCs; the material itself was cDNA or gDNA.

Source study methods: Estimation of nucleated cell counts relied on the amplification of reference gene primers. The table came from immunoSEQ multiplex PCR; TCRdb's copy has only in-frame clones and leaves some out. V and J calls and clone size follow that table, whereas D and trimming were derived from the DNA. The repertoire consists of about 180,000 clones, with 60% to 80% occurring once and the leading ten covering roughly 14%. This chain joins TRBV7-2 and TRBJ2-5, with 10 bases fitting TRBD2. The specimen was PBMCs or T cells enriched from blood (not recorded which). The receptor was isolated from a man between 60 and 75 years old who had been exposed to COVID-19. Here the CDR3 DNA reads TGTGCCAGCAGCTTTAGCGGGAGGCAAGAGACCCAGTACTTC. This codes for CASSFSGRQETQYF.